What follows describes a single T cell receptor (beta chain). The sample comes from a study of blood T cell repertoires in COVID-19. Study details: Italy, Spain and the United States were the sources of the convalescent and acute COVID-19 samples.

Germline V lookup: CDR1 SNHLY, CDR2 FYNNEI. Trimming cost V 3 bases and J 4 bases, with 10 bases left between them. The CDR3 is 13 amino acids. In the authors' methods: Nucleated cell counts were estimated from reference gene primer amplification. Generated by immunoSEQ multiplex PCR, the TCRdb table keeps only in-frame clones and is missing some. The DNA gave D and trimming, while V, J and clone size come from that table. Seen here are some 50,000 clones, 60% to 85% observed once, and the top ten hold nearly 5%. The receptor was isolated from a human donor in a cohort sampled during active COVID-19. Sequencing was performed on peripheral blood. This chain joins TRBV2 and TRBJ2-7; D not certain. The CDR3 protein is CASSDDITYEQYF. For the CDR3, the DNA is TGTGCCAGCAGTGATGACATCACGTACGAGCAGTACTTC.